This T cell receptor beta chain was sequenced in a study of shared clonotypes between healthy human individuals. The V gene's germline CDR1 is SSHAT and CDR2 FNYEAQ (reference sequence). The CDR3 covers 16 residues. Samples underwent the assay at deep level. Assay used: immunoSEQ multiplex PCR; TCRdb lists only in-frame clones, some missing. The table lists millions of clones, around 95% of them singletons. About this clone itself: One end of the junction does not line up with germline, which may come from a read error.

Sequenced input: naive CD4+ T cells sorted from blood. Subset denoted: CD45RA+ positively selected. This TCR came from a man aged 18 to 30 in good health. The rearrangement links TRBV7-7 to TRBJ1-3; 8 nucleotides line up with TRBD1. The CDR3 is CASSPGAGGAGNTIYF. As DNA, the CDR3 is TGTGCTAGCAGCCCCGGGGCAGGGGGCGCTGGAAACACCATATATTTT.